A selection of T cell receptor beta chains follows, all from one sample in a study of blood T cell repertoires in COVID-19. TCRdb's table, derived via immunoSEQ multiplex PCR, lists solely in-frame clones and lacks some. The sample comprises 170,000 or so clones, 84% of which are singletons, and around 14% rests with the top ten. The sample consisted of peripheral blood. These receptors all come from a man between 18 and 35 years old with active or convalescent COVID-19. Both conserved end residues are part of each CDR3. Each record gives: V gene, D gene, J gene, CDR3 length, CDR3 protein, CDR3 DNA. A D gene is named only where the DNA matches it firmly.

V gene: TRBV7-6; D gene: TRBD1; J gene: TRBJ1-4; CDR3 length: 16; CDR3 protein: CASSLAIGTVNEKLFF; CDR3 DNA: TGTGCCAGCAGCTTAGCGATTGGGACAGTTAATGAAAAACTGTTTTTT
V gene: TRBV4-2; D gene: TRBD2; J gene: TRBJ2-3; CDR3 length: 17; CDR3 protein: CASSQEMTTSGGSLQYF; CDR3 DNA: TGTGCCAGCAGCCAAGAGATGACTACTAGCGGGGGAAGTTTGCAGTATTTT
V gene: TRBV24-1; D gene: TRBD1; J gene: TRBJ2-2; CDR3 length: 21; CDR3 protein: CATSDFLRDRENGASPGELFF; CDR3 DNA: TGTGCCACCAGTGATTTTCTCCGGGACAGGGAGAACGGGGCCTCACCCGGGGAGCTGTTTTTT
V gene: TRBV6-2/TRBV6-3; D gene: TRBD1; J gene: TRBJ1-2; CDR3 length: 15; CDR3 protein: CASSYSAGQVDGYTF; CDR3 DNA: TGTGCCAGCAGTTACTCGGCAGGACAGGTCGATGGCTACACCTTC
V gene: TRBV7-3; D gene: TRBD2; J gene: TRBJ2-2; CDR3 length: 14; CDR3 protein: CASRPGGRTGELFF; CDR3 DNA: TGTGCCAGCAGGCCGGGAGGGCGCACCGGGGAGCTGTTTTTT
V gene: TRBV4-2; D gene: TRBD1; J gene: TRBJ1-5; CDR3 length: 19; CDR3 protein: CASSQDLPATGGGNQPQHF; CDR3 DNA: TGTGCCAGCAGCCAAGATCTGCCCGCGACAGGGGGTGGCAATCAGCCCCAGCATTTT
V gene: TRBV7-9; D gene: -; J gene: TRBJ2-5; CDR3 length: 15; CDR3 protein: CASSEQVTIQETQYF; CDR3 DNA: TGTGCCAGCAGCGAACAGGTGACAATCCAAGAGACCCAGTACTTC
V gene: TRBV18; D gene: -; J gene: TRBJ2-3; CDR3 length: 14; CDR3 protein: CASSPPGATDTQYF; CDR3 DNA: TGTGCCAGCTCACCGCCAGGGGCCACAGATACGCAGTATTTT
V gene: TRBV10-3; D gene: -; J gene: TRBJ2-3; CDR3 length: 14; CDR3 protein: CAISEYLGTDTQYF; CDR3 DNA: TGTGCCATCAGTGAGTATCTAGGCACAGATACGCAGTATTTT
V gene: TRBV29-1; D gene: -; J gene: TRBJ1-2; CDR3 length: 11; CDR3 protein: CSVEQGYGYTF; CDR3 DNA: TGCAGCGTTGAACAGGGGTATGGCTACACCTTC
V gene: TRBV18; D gene: -; J gene: TRBJ1-4; CDR3 length: 15; CDR3 protein: CASSPPVRAEEKLFF; CDR3 DNA: TGTGCCAGCTCCCCCCCGGTGAGGGCGGAGGAAAAACTGTTTTTT
V gene: TRBV3-1/TRBV3-2; D gene: TRBD1; J gene: TRBJ1-2; CDR3 length: 14; CDR3 protein: CASSQKTQGGGYTF; CDR3 DNA: TGTGCCAGCAGCCAGAAAACACAGGGGGGTGGCTACACCTTC
V gene: TRBV13; D gene: TRBD2; J gene: TRBJ2-1; CDR3 length: 19; CDR3 protein: CASSARLAGGSSSYNEQFF; CDR3 DNA: TGTGCCAGCAGCGCCCGACTAGCGGGTGGATCTAGCTCCTACAATGAGCAGTTCTTC
V gene: TRBV5-6; D gene: -; J gene: TRBJ1-4; CDR3 length: 16; CDR3 protein: CASSWGTGTTNEKLFF; CDR3 DNA: TGTGCCAGCAGCTGGGGTACAGGGACAACTAATGAAAAACTGTTTTTT
V gene: TRBV20-1; D gene: -; J gene: TRBJ1-2; CDR3 length: 9; CDR3 protein: CSAAYGYTF; CDR3 DNA: TGCAGTGCGGCTTATGGCTACACCTTC
V gene: TRBV28; D gene: TRBD2; J gene: TRBJ2-7; CDR3 length: 15; CDR3 protein: CASSFGTSGRNEQYF; CDR3 DNA: TGTGCCAGCAGTTTTGGGACTAGCGGGAGAAACGAGCAGTACTTC
V gene: TRBV5-6; D gene: -; J gene: TRBJ1-1; CDR3 length: 17; CDR3 protein: CASRRNRVPQRNTEAFF; CDR3 DNA: TGTGCCAGCAGGCGAAACAGGGTCCCCCAGAGGAACACTGAAGCTTTCTTT
V gene: TRBV19; D gene: -; J gene: TRBJ1-2; CDR3 length: 14; CDR3 protein: CASIRTVANYGYTF; CDR3 DNA: TGTGCCAGTATCCGGACAGTTGCTAACTATGGCTACACCTTC
V gene: TRBV4-3; D gene: -; J gene: TRBJ2-3; CDR3 length: 16; CDR3 protein: CASSRNRLDLTDTQYF; CDR3 DNA: TGCGCCAGCAGCCGCAACCGACTAGATCTCACAGATACGCAGTATTTT
V gene: TRBV28; D gene: -; J gene: TRBJ1-2; CDR3 length: 14; CDR3 protein: CASSYSDRNYGYTF; CDR3 DNA: TGTGCCAGCAGTTACTCGGACAGAAACTATGGCTACACCTTC
V gene: TRBV5-1; D gene: -; J gene: TRBJ1-2; CDR3 length: 15; CDR3 protein: CASSLGGGRSYGYTF; CDR3 DNA: TGCGCCAGCAGCTTGGGAGGAGGCCGAAGCTATGGCTACACCTTC
V gene: TRBV6-2/TRBV6-3; D gene: TRBD1; J gene: TRBJ2-3; CDR3 length: 17; CDR3 protein: CASSDGPGTGDTDTQYF; CDR3 DNA: TGTGCCAGCAGTGACGGACCCGGGACAGGGGACACAGATACGCAGTATTTT
V gene: TRBV4-1; D gene: TRBD1; J gene: TRBJ1-1; CDR3 length: 16; CDR3 protein: CASSVRDRGGDTEAFF; CDR3 DNA: TGCGCCAGCAGCGTCCGGGACAGGGGAGGGGACACTGAAGCTTTCTTT
V gene: TRBV6-2/TRBV6-3; D gene: TRBD2; J gene: TRBJ2-1; CDR3 length: 16; CDR3 protein: CASSYSFGRPYNEQFF; CDR3 DNA: TGTGCCAGCAGTTACTCGTTCGGGAGGCCCTACAATGAGCAGTTCTTC